This is a list of T cell receptor beta chains from one sample in a study of cytomegalovirus exposure and HLA in healthy donors. This table comes from immunoSEQ multiplex PCR, and its TCRdb copy is limited to in-frame clones, with some not included. Of some 98,000 clones listed, about 76% were seen once; the top ten hold roughly 8.4%. Material for sequencing was PBMCs. The origin of the receptors is a human donor in good health. CDR3s include the opening cysteine and the closing phenylalanine or tryptophan. Each record gives: J gene, V gene, D gene, clone size, CDR3 protein, CDR3 DNA. A D gene is named only where the DNA matches it firmly. Clone size appears in some rows only: once, few, many, or a class for an expanded clone.

>TRBJ2-2|TRBV7-2|.|few
CASSLLLSGELFF
TGTGCCAGCAGCTTACTCCTTTCCGGGGAGCTGTTTTTT
>TRBJ2-5|TRBV19|.|.
CASSASLRETQYF
TGTGCCAGTAGTGCTTCGCTTCGGGAGACCCAGTACTTC
>TRBJ2-2|TRBV29-1|.|.
CSVTRVGGELFF
TGCAGCGTTACCCGGGTGGGCGGGGAGCTGTTTTTT
>TRBJ2-5|TRBV5-1|.|.
CASSLTTQETQYF
TGCGCCAGCAGCTTGACAACGCAAGAGACCCAGTACTTC
>TRBJ1-6|TRBV6-1|TRBD1|.
CASRVGTGRTPLHF
TGTGCCAGCAGAGTCGGGACAGGGAGGACACCCCTCCACTTT
>TRBJ1-2|TRBV5-5|.|.
CASSLVGGTYGYTF
TGTGCCAGCAGCCTGGTCGGGGGAACCTATGGCTACACCTTC
>TRBJ2-2|TRBV2|.|few
CASIGTSNTGELFF
TGTGCCAGCATCGGGACTTCGAACACCGGGGAGCTGTTTTTT
>TRBJ2-7|TRBV13|TRBD1|.
CASSLRRQGLRTYEQYF
TGTGCCAGCAGCTTGCGTCGACAGGGATTAAGAACCTACGAGCAGTACTTC
>TRBJ2-1|TRBV12-5|TRBD2|.
CASGLLAGGPNEQFF
TGTGCTAGTGGCCTACTAGCGGGGGGGCCTAATGAGCAGTTCTTC
>TRBJ2-3|TRBV5-8|TRBD2|.
CASSLTSSGIADTQYF
TGTGCCAGCAGCTTAACCTCTAGCGGGATTGCAGATACGCAGTATTTT
>TRBJ2-1|TRBV2|TRBD2|.
CASSEGAGGGNNEQFF
TGTGCCAGCAGTGAAGGGGCCGGCGGGGGGAATAATGAGCAGTTCTTC
>TRBJ1-3|TRBV6-1|.|few
CASSEEGRRGNTIYF
TGTGCCAGCAGTGAAGAGGGGAGGCGGGGAAACACCATATATTTT
>TRBJ1-2|TRBV5-4|TRBD1|.
CASSSQGGNYGYTF
TGTGCCAGCAGCTCTCAAGGGGGCAACTATGGCTACACCTTC
>TRBJ1-4|TRBV13|.|few
CASSSEGTNEKLFF
TGTGCCAGCAGCTCAGAGGGTACGAATGAAAAACTGTTTTTT
>TRBJ1-3|TRBV5-1|.|.
CASSFRGPGNTIYF
TGCGCCAGCAGCTTCAGGGGCCCTGGAAACACCATATATTTT
>TRBJ2-1|TRBV13|TRBD2|.
CASSDPGLAGADNEQFF
TGTGCCAGCAGCGACCCGGGACTAGCGGGAGCAGACAATGAGCAGTTCTTC
>TRBJ2-1|TRBV4-1|.|.
CASSQGPLGAGSHNEQFF
TGCGCCAGCAGCCAAGGGCCCCTAGGGGCGGGGAGCCACAATGAGCAGTTCTTC
>TRBJ1-2|TRBV6-5|.|.
CASSYGGVAYGYTF
TGTGCCAGCAGTTATGGCGGGGTAGCCTATGGCTACACCTTC
>TRBJ2-2|TRBV15|TRBD1|.
CATSRDVRTGVTGELFF
TGTGCCACCAGCAGAGATGTGAGGACAGGGGTAACCGGGGAGCTGTTTTTT
>TRBJ1-1|TRBV27|.|.
CASSLSNRQGAFF
TGTGCCAGCAGTTTATCGAACAGGCAGGGGGCTTTCTTT
>TRBJ1-2|TRBV5-1|TRBD1|.
CASSLGQGTGYTF
TGCGCCAGCAGCTTGGGACAGGGTACTGGCTACACCTTC
>TRBJ2-3|TRBV29-1|TRBD2|.
CSVVLAGGTDTQYF
TGCAGCGTTGTACTAGCGGGAGGGACAGATACGCAGTATTTT
>TRBJ2-7|TRBV6-5|TRBD1|.
CASSRTGGHEQYF
TGTGCCAGCAGCCGGACAGGGGGGCACGAGCAGTACTTC
>TRBJ2-7|TRBV27|TRBD2|once
CASRPGLVAGGPSYEQYF
TGTGCCAGCAGACCTGGGTTGGTGGCGGGAGGCCCATCCTACGAGCAGTACTTC